These T cell receptor beta chains were read from a single sample in a study of blood T cell repertoires in COVID-19. The assay was immunoSEQ multiplex PCR, and TCRdb's table has in-frame clones only and misses some. The table records under 250,000 clones, roughly nine tenths of them present only once. The specimen sequenced was peripheral blood. The receptors derive from a man in his sixties who had recovered from COVID-19. CDR3s include the opening cysteine and the closing phenylalanine or tryptophan. Fields, in order: J gene, V gene, CDR3 protein.

J gene: TRBJ1-4
V gene: TRBV30
CDR3 protein: CAWRRGGEKLFF

J gene: TRBJ1-3
V gene: TRBV28
CDR3 protein: CASSRQIRNTIYF

J gene: TRBJ1-1
V gene: TRBV4-1
CDR3 protein: CASSHISTGMNTEAFF

J gene: TRBJ2-2
V gene: TRBV7-3
CDR3 protein: CASSLTSTGELFF

J gene: TRBJ2-2
V gene: TRBV5-5
CDR3 protein: CASSYRGQGAGELFF

J gene: TRBJ2-7
V gene: TRBV5-1
CDR3 protein: CASSTGAIKTPYEQYF

J gene: TRBJ2-1
V gene: TRBV10-1
CDR3 protein: CASATGLAGGNEQFF

J gene: TRBJ1-2
V gene: TRBV18
CDR3 protein: CASSSIGATNYGYTF

J gene: TRBJ1-4
V gene: TRBV19
CDR3 protein: CASSTKHPGRGKLFF

J gene: TRBJ2-3
V gene: TRBV9
CDR3 protein: CASSVATGYTDTQYF

J gene: TRBJ2-3
V gene: TRBV6-2/TRBV6-3
CDR3 protein: CASSYSTTSGTGTQYF

J gene: TRBJ1-6
V gene: TRBV7-9
CDR3 protein: CASSLTLTVKDSPLHF

J gene: TRBJ1-5
V gene: TRBV9
CDR3 protein: CASGTGARNQPQHF

J gene: TRBJ1-4
V gene: TRBV7-9
CDR3 protein: CASSFPLGGEEKLFF

J gene: TRBJ2-7
V gene: TRBV19
CDR3 protein: CASSTLLSSYEQYF

J gene: TRBJ2-2
V gene: TRBV7-9
CDR3 protein: CASSLGTGGATGELFF

J gene: TRBJ1-1
V gene: TRBV19
CDR3 protein: CASSHGPMHTEAFF

J gene: TRBJ1-4
V gene: TRBV19
CDR3 protein: CASRPTGQNEKLFF

J gene: TRBJ2-3
V gene: TRBV7-9
CDR3 protein: CASSRGLAGADTQYF

J gene: TRBJ2-6
V gene: TRBV11-2
CDR3 protein: CASSSGTGHSGANVLTF

J gene: TRBJ2-1
V gene: TRBV28
CDR3 protein: CASSFGLAGVYEQFF

J gene: TRBJ1-2
V gene: TRBV7-9
CDR3 protein: CASRSTGSGYTF

J gene: TRBJ1-2
V gene: TRBV19
CDR3 protein: CASSIGGTVSWGGYTF

J gene: TRBJ2-1
V gene: TRBV9
CDR3 protein: CASSYGTSGYNEQFF

J gene: TRBJ1-2
V gene: TRBV5-4
CDR3 protein: CASRRTGSSGYTF

J gene: TRBJ2-1
V gene: TRBV15
CDR3 protein: CATSSASGTGYYNEQFF

J gene: TRBJ2-5
V gene: TRBV29-1
CDR3 protein: CSGTKGQGKTQYF

J gene: TRBJ1-1
V gene: TRBV2
CDR3 protein: CASSSRGTEAFF

J gene: TRBJ2-2
V gene: TRBV6-5
CDR3 protein: CASRTTGQAGELFF

J gene: TRBJ2-7
V gene: TRBV9
CDR3 protein: CASSGGTGGTYEQYF

J gene: TRBJ2-6
V gene: TRBV11-3
CDR3 protein: CASSLGNDRVGANVLTF

J gene: TRBJ2-1
V gene: TRBV6-4
CDR3 protein: CASRETGGWGNEQFF

J gene: TRBJ1-5
V gene: TRBV27
CDR3 protein: CASSFHRVDQPQHF

J gene: TRBJ2-5
V gene: TRBV29-1
CDR3 protein: CSVDPTGIETQYF

J gene: TRBJ1-1
V gene: TRBV7-9
CDR3 protein: CASSLQTGVTEAFF

J gene: TRBJ2-2
V gene: TRBV19
CDR3 protein: CASSIEDRSFSTGELFF

J gene: TRBJ2-3
V gene: TRBV18
CDR3 protein: CASATSASTDTQYF

J gene: TRBJ2-1
V gene: TRBV19
CDR3 protein: CASTMWGGGYNEQFF

J gene: TRBJ1-5
V gene: TRBV28
CDR3 protein: CASRNPGGANQPQHF

J gene: TRBJ1-5
V gene: TRBV7-2
CDR3 protein: CASSLVSGGNQPQHF

J gene: TRBJ1-6
V gene: TRBV6-5
CDR3 protein: CASRDLGHFVSPLHF